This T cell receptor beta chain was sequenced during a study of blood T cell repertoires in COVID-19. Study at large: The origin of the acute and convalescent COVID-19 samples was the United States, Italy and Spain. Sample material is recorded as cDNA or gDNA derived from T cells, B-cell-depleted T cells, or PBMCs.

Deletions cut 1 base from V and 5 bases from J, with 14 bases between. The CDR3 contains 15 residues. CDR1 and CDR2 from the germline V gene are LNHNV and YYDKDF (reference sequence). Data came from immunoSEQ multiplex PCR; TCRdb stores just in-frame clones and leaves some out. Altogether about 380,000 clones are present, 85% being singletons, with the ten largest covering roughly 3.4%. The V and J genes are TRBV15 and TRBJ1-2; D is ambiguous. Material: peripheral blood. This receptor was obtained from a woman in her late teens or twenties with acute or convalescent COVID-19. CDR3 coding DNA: TGTGCCACCAGCAGAGGGGTTATCGGGTCATATGGCTACACCTTC. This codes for CATSRGVIGSYGYTF.